Listed below are T cell receptor beta chains from one sample, sequenced in a study of Graves' ophthalmopathy and Graves' hyperthyroidism. TCRdb reprocessed the multiplex PCR reads with MiXCR, giving one entry per CDR3 protein. The data show roughly 500,000 distinct CDR3 sequences, with about 15% seen just once and 9.5% to 10% held by the top ten. Sequenced: blood. The receptors come from a woman under 40 with Graves' ophthalmopathy. The CDR3 runs from the conserved cysteine through the conserved F or W. The D gene is left open where the match is weak. Rows give clone size only sometimes, using once, few, many, or a class for an expanded clone.

TRBJ2-7,.,many,TRBV18,TGTGCCAGCTCACCACCGGCAGGATTAGATTCCTACGAGCAGTACTTC,CASSPPAGLDSYEQYF
TRBJ2-5,.,many,TRBV19,TGTGCCAGTAGTCAAACGCGGGGTACTCAAGAGACCCAGTACTTC,CASSQTRGTQETQYF
TRBJ2-7,TRBD1,.,TRBV4-1,TGCGCCAGCAGCTCACGAGGCGGGACAGGGATCTACGAGCAGTACTTC,CASSSRGGTGIYEQYF
TRBJ1-3,TRBD1,many,TRBV11-1,TGTGCCAGCAGCCCCGGAGGGTACAGGGGCTCTGGAAACACCATATATTTT,CASSPGGYRGSGNTIYF
TRBJ1-1,.,many,TRBV2,TGTGCCAGTAGGGTATCTCCTTATATGGACACTGAAGCTTTCTTT,CASRVSPYMDTEAFF
TRBJ1-1,.,many,TRBV12-3/TRBV12-4,TGTGCCAGCAGTATCGGGAGGGCTGAAGCTTTCTTT,CASSIGRAEAFF
TRBJ1-2,.,many,TRBV28,TGTGCCAGCAGTTTACGAGACGCCTATGGCTACACCTTC,CASSLRDAYGYTF
TRBJ1-5,.,few,TRBV5-8,TGTGCCAGCACCTTAGACAGGAGAAATCAGCCCCAGCATTTT,CASTLDRRNQPQHF
TRBJ1-2,.,many,TRBV9,TGTGCCAGCAGCGACCGGGACGGCCTTAACTATGGCTACACCTTC,CASSDRDGLNYGYTF
TRBJ2-7,TRBD2,many,TRBV18,TGTGCCAGCTCACTCGGGACTAGGACTACGATGCAGTACTTC,CASSLGTRTTMQYF
TRBJ2-5,TRBD2,.,TRBV15,TGTGCCACCAGCAACCGACTAGCGGGGGGAGAGACCCAGTACTTC,CATSNRLAGGETQYF
TRBJ1-1,.,.,TRBV30,TGTGCCTGGAGTGTTTACGGGGGAACCACTGAAGCTTTCTTT,CAWSVYGGTTEAFF
TRBJ2-7,TRBD2,many,TRBV28,TGTGCCAGCAGTCGTCCATTAGCTAGCGGGGTTACCTACGAGCAGTACTTC,CASSRPLASGVTYEQYF
TRBJ2-7,TRBD2,many,TRBV27,TGTGCCAGCAGTTGGGGGACTAGCGGGAGTGGGAGCGAGCAGTACTTC,CASSWGTSGSGSEQYF
TRBJ1-1,.,many,TRBV11-1,TGTGCCAGCAGCATAATTCTAAGGGGGGCGGAGGACACTGAAGCTTTCTTT,CASSIILRGAEDTEAFF
TRBJ2-7,TRBD2,.,TRBV20-1,TGCAGTGCTAGAGGGACTAGCGGAGCCCCCTACGAGCAGTACTTC,CSARGTSGAPYEQYF
TRBJ1-1,TRBD1,many,TRBV6-2/TRBV6-3,TGTGCCAGCAGTTACCTTGGACAGGGGAACACTGAAGCTTTCTTT,CASSYLGQGNTEAFF
TRBJ2-2,TRBD1,many,TRBV6-2/TRBV6-3,TGTGCCAGCAGCGACAGGGCCAACGCGAACACCGGGGAGCTGTTTTTT,CASSDRANANTGELFF
TRBJ2-7,TRBD2,.,TRBV28,TGTGCCAGCACCACTAGCGGGGAGGCCCTCGTAGGGGAGCAGTACTTC,CASTTSGEALVGEQYF
TRBJ1-2,.,many,TRBV20-1,TGCAGTCGAAGAAGACCTGGGAGTGACTATGGCTACACCTTC,CSRRRPGSDYGYTF
TRBJ2-5,.,many,TRBV28,TGTGCCAGGCCTCAAGAGACCCAGTACTTC,CARPQETQYF
TRBJ2-7,TRBD1,many,TRBV11-2,TGTGCCAGCAGCTGGCCGGGACAGGGCTTATACGAGCAGTACTTC,CASSWPGQGLYEQYF
TRBJ1-5,TRBD1,many,TRBV6-5,TGTGCCAGCAGTTACTCGAGAAGGGGGCAAAATCAGCCCCAGCATTTT,CASSYSRRGQNQPQHF
TRBJ2-7,.,many,TRBV6-1,TGTGCCAGCAGTGAACACAATTCCTACGAGCAGTACTTC,CASSEHNSYEQYF
TRBJ1-5,.,many,TRBV6-1,TGTGCCAGCAGTGAAGGACCCGGCAGGTCCTGGAATCAGCCCCAGCATTTT,CASSEGPGRSWNQPQHF
TRBJ1-5,TRBD1,many,TRBV6-1,TGTGCCAGCAGCGGACAGGGGGCGAAGGGCGCTCAGCCCCAGCATTTT,CASSGQGAKGAQPQHF
TRBJ2-7,.,many,TRBV30,TGTGCCTGGAACCCTACGTGGAGCGACGGCGAGCAGTACTTC,CAWNPTWSDGEQYF
TRBJ1-1,.,.,TRBV30,TGTGCCTGGACACTCGGGGGGCGTAGAGCTGAAGCTTTCTTT,CAWTLGGRRAEAFF
TRBJ1-2,TRBD1,many,TRBV2,TGTGCCAGCAGCCCCCCGACAGGGACCTATGGCTACACCTTC,CASSPPTGTYGYTF
TRBJ2-7,.,many,TRBV18,TGTGCCAGCTCACCGTCCAGGATCGACGAGCAGTACTTC,CASSPSRIDEQYF
TRBJ2-2,.,.,TRBV2,TGTGCCAGCAGTGAAAGTTTGGGGCCCGGGGAGCTGTTTTTT,CASSESLGPGELFF
TRBJ2-3,.,.,TRBV30,TGTGCCTGGAGTTCTGGAGGGGTCACAGATACGCAGTATTTT,CAWSSGGVTDTQYF
TRBJ2-7,.,many,TRBV5-1,TGCGCCAGCAGCTACAGGGGACTCTACGAGCAGTACTTC,CASSYRGLYEQYF
TRBJ1-2,.,many,TRBV28,TGTGCCAGCAGTGGGCTGTACTATGGCTACACCTTC,CASSGLYYGYTF
TRBJ2-3,TRBD2,few,TRBV2,TGTGCCAGCAGTCAACCGCTGGGACTAGCGGGTAGGAGCACAGATACGCAGTATTTT,CASSQPLGLAGRSTDTQYF
TRBJ2-2,.,few,TRBV11-2,TGTGCCAGCAGCTTACCAGGACATACGAACACCGGGGAGCTGTTTTTT,CASSLPGHTNTGELFF
TRBJ1-2,.,many,TRBV29-1,TGCAGCGTTGAAGTGAGCTATGGCTACACCTTC,CSVEVSYGYTF
TRBJ2-7,TRBD1,.,TRBV20-1,TGCAGTGCCAGGAGGACAGGGGCATTCTACGAGCAGTACTTC,CSARRTGAFYEQYF
TRBJ2-7,TRBD2,many,TRBV28,TGTGCCAGCACCGATCCCGGGACTAGCGGGAGCTACGAGCAGTACTTC,CASTDPGTSGSYEQYF
TRBJ2-7,.,many,TRBV6-1,TGTGCCAGCAGGCTGGGACTGAACTACGAGCAGTACTTC,CASRLGLNYEQYF
TRBJ1-2,.,many,TRBV20-1,TGCAGTGCTAGTGACTGGGAAACTGGGTATGGCTACACCTTC,CSASDWETGYGYTF
TRBJ1-2,TRBD1,few,TRBV18,TGTGCCAGCTCACCAACGAGACAGGGTTTCGTAGTTTTTGGCTACACCTTC,CASSPTRQGFVVFGYTF
TRBJ1-5,.,many,TRBV6-1,TGTGCCAGCAGTGAAGACTCAGGGGGCAATCAGCCCCAGCATTTT,CASSEDSGGNQPQHF
TRBJ1-4,.,many,TRBV6-2/TRBV6-3,TGTGCCAGCAGCGCCAGAGGGGACGGCATGCGGAATGAAAAACTGTTTTTT,CASSARGDGMRNEKLFF
TRBJ2-7,TRBD1,many,TRBV6-5,TGTGCCAGCAGTTACCGCGGCAGGGGGCGGGACGAGCAGTACTTC,CASSYRGRGRDEQYF
TRBJ2-7,.,many,TRBV29-1,TGCAGCGTTGAAGGAGTACAGTACGAGCAGTACTTC,CSVEGVQYEQYF
TRBJ2-7,TRBD2,few,TRBV11-3,TGTGCCAGCAGAGATCCCAGCGGGGGGGCATCCCAGCAGTACTTC,CASRDPSGGASQQYF
TRBJ2-7,TRBD1,.,TRBV6-5,TGTGCCAGCAGTTACACTCCCGGGACAGGGTCCTACGAGCAGTACTTC,CASSYTPGTGSYEQYF
TRBJ2-7,.,few,TRBV30,TGTGCCTGGGCAACAGGGATCTACGAGCAGTACTTC,CAWATGIYEQYF
TRBJ1-1,TRBD1,many,TRBV6-1,TGTGCCAGCAGACAGGGGGCGAAGAACACTGAAGCTTTCTTT,CASRQGAKNTEAFF
TRBJ1-1,.,many,TRBV6-1,TGTGCCAGCAGGCGACTGGAAAACACTGAAGCTTTCTTT,CASRRLENTEAFF
TRBJ2-7,.,many,TRBV6-5,TGTGCCAGCCGCCTGACAGTCGAGCAGTACTTC,CASRLTVEQYF
TRBJ2-1,.,few,TRBV6-5,TGTGCCAGCAGAGGGCAGGGTCGGAATGAGCAGTTCTTC,CASRGQGRNEQFF
TRBJ1-2,.,many,TRBV28,TGTGCCAGCAGTTTAAGGCCAGCCTTCAGTGGCTACACCTTC,CASSLRPAFSGYTF